The 18 T cell receptor beta chains listed next were all sequenced from one sample in a study of metastatic and nonmetastatic thyroid tumors. Ahead of thyroid surgery, no patient had received treatment of any kind. TCRdb reanalyzed the PCR reads via MiXCR. The sample shows some 33,000 clones, 9.5% to 14% of them seen only once. The sequenced sample was blood. The receptors here all came from a female donor with papillary thyroid cancer or a benign thyroid nodule (not recorded which). Some clones in this sample may be carry-over from other donors' samples.

This clone has at least ten counts. The chain carries TRBV28 and TRBJ2-2; maybe TRBD1 (8 bases). The germline V and J ends were trimmed by 7 bases and 2 bases, with 17 bases remaining between them. Germline-derived CDR1 and CDR2 are MDHEN and SYDVKM. The CDR3 sequence is 16 residues long. CDR3 amino acids: CASTTGQGLNTGELFF. In nucleotides, the CDR3 is TGTGCCAGCACTACCGGACAGGGACTAAACACCGGGGAGCTGTTTTTT.

This clone was seen repeatedly, ten times or more. The CDR3 loop is CAISWQSSYNEQFF. Here the CDR3 DNA reads TGTGCCATCTCTTGGCAAAGCTCCTACAATGAGCAGTTCTTC. This sequence joins TRBV10-3 and TRBJ2-1; D gene ambiguous. Germline V gene data show CDR1 as ENHRY and CDR2 as SYGVKD. V was pared by 8 bases and J by 0 bases, with 11 bases between. This CDR3 region has 14 residues.

This clone showed up many times. The chain employs TRBV30 and TRBJ2-1, with 12 bases that match TRBD2. The trim removed 3 bases at V and 5 bases at J, leaving 8 bases unmatched. This CDR3 comprises 16 residues. Germline CDR1 and CDR2: GTSNPN and SVGIG (reference sequence). The CDR3 DNA reads as TGTGCCTGGAGCGCAGGCCTAGCGGGAGGGCACAATGAGCAGTTCTTC. Translating it yields CAWSAGLAGGHNEQFF.

As to this clone: At one end, the junction sequence differs from germline, possibly due to a read error. The chain recombines TRBV19 with TRBJ2-7; D may be TRBD1 or TRBD2 (6 bases each). From germline, CDR1 is LNHDA and CDR2 SQIVND (reference sequence). CDR3 length: 14 residues. CDR3 sequence reads: CARSRRGASGEQYF. The CDR3 bases are TGTGCCCGTAGTAGGAGGGGGGCCTCGGGGGAGCAGTACTTC. The full variable domain, rest sourced from reference TRBV19 and TRBJ2-7, is DGGITQSPKYLFRKEGQNVTLSCEQNLNHDAMYWYRQDPGQGLRLIYYSQIVNDFQKGDIAEGYSVSREKKESFPLTVTSAQKNPTAFYLCARSRRGASGEQYFGPGTRLTVT.

This clone was observed at least ten times. The rearrangement links TRBV5-5 to TRBJ1-1; D not certain. From germline, CDR1 is SGHKS and CDR2 YYEKEE (reference sequence). CDR3 length: 14 residues. Trimming removed 0 bases at V and 1 base at J, with 7 bases between. CDR3 protein: CASSLGVKNTEAFF. The CDR3 DNA reads as TGTGCCAGCAGCTTGGGGGTAAAGAACACTGAAGCTTTCTTT. Complete variable domain (other parts from reference TRBV5-5 and TRBJ1-1): DAGVTQSPTHLIKTRGQQVTLRCSPISGHKSVSWYQQVLGQGPQFIFQYYEKEERGRGNFPDRFSARQFPNYSSELNVNALLLGDSALYLCASSLGVKNTEAFFGQGTRLTVV.

This clone was observed at least ten times. The gene calls are TRBV4-1 and TRBJ2-6; D is unclear. V lost 6 bases and J lost 1, with 7 bases in between. The CDR3 extends over 14 amino acids. The germline V gene encodes CDR1 MGHRA and CDR2 YSYEKL. The CDR3 spells CASSGVSGANVLTF. The DNA of the CDR3 is TGCGCCAGCAGTGGGGTTTCTGGGGCCAACGTCCTGACTTTC.

This chain links TRBV6-5 with TRBJ2-1; no reliable D call. The CDR3 is 15 amino acids. Per germline, CDR1 MNHEY and CDR2 SVGAGI. V was cut by 2 bases and J by 0 bases, with 8 bases left in between. In DNA, the CDR3 is TGTGCCAGCAGTTACAGAAGTCACTCCTACAATGAGCAGTTCTTC. It codes for CASSYRSHSYNEQFF.

This clone was counted ten times or more. This rearrangement joins TRBV11-1 to TRBJ2-7; D is unresolved. The CDR3 is 16 amino acids. With 5 bases removed from V and 0 bases from J, the gap between germline ends came to 17 bases. Looked up from germline, CDR1 is SGHAT and CDR2 is FQDESV (reference sequence). CDR3 coding DNA: TGTGCCAGCAGCCAAATTACAGCTTTTTCCTCCTACGAGCAGTACTTC. Translating gives CASSQITAFSSYEQYF.

This clone was observed many times. This sequence joins TRBV2 and TRBJ2-7; 13 nucleotides align to TRBD2. Trimming cost V 6 bases and J 7 bases; bases outside gene matches: 12. Germline CDR1 and CDR2: SNHLY and FYNNEI. The CDR3 extends over 16 amino acids. The DNA for the CDR3 is TGTGCCAGCAGGGCCGGGACTAGCGGGGCGGTGGGAGAGCAGTACTTC. Amino acid sequence: CASRAGTSGAVGEQYF.

This clone came up many times. This same CDR3 is encoded by further DNA sequences in the sample. As DNA, the CDR3 is TGTGCCAGCAGTCAAGATGCCTACGAGCAGTACTTC. Its translation is CASSQDAYEQYF. V gene TRBV11-2 combines with J gene TRBJ2-7, with D hard to call. CDR1 and CDR2 (germline): SGHAT, FQNNGV. The CDR3 runs 12 residues. Deletions cut 6 bases from V and 2 bases from J, with 8 bases between.

At least ten counts were recorded for this clone. The chain couples TRBV4-1 to TRBJ2-1; unclear D gene. The CDR3 has 14 residues. The germline V gene encodes CDR1 MGHRA and CDR2 YSYEKL. V gave up 1 base and J gave up 6 bases, with 10 bases separating them. Written as DNA, the CDR3 is TGCGCCAGCAGCCAAGTAAGGGCCGTCAATGAGCAGTTCTTC. Its translation is CASSQVRAVNEQFF.

In its sample, this clone is medium-sized (0.01 to 0.1%). This chain links TRBV6-2 or TRBV6-3 with TRBJ2-3, with D possibly matching TRBD2 (6 bases). The ends were cut back, 10 bases at V and 3 bases at J, with 11 bases in the middle. Germline CDR1 and CDR2: MNHEY and SVGEGT. This CDR3 is 12 amino acids long. The CDR3 bases are TGTGCCACCGGGACTCGAACAGATACGCAGTATTTT. This gives the protein CATGTRTDTQYF.

In its sample, this clone was seen many times. The V and J genes are TRBV18 and TRBJ2-5; 8 bases are shared with TRBD2. This CDR3 has 15 residues. Germline loops: CDR1 KGHSH, CDR2 LQKENI. Trimming took 3 bases from V and 4 from J; bases not matched to a gene: 7. The CDR3 bases are TGTGCCAGCTCACCCTGGACTAGCCCCGGAGAGACCCAGTACTTC. It is translated as CASSPWTSPGETQYF. Using reference TRBV18 and TRBJ2-5 for the parts outside the CDR3, the full variable domain is NAGVMQNPRHLVRRRGQEARLRCSPMKGHSHVYWYRQLPEEGLKFMVYLQKENIIDESGMPKERFSAEFPKEGPSILRIQQVVRGDSAAYFCASSPWTSPGETQYFGPGTRLLVL.

The chain recombines TRBV18 with TRBJ1-1; TRBD1 might be the D (5 bases). The CDR3 length is 15 residues. Germline V gene sequence: CDR1 KGHSH, CDR2 LQKENI. Trimming took 0 bases from V and 1 from J, leaving 9 bases between them. DNA of the CDR3: TGTGCCAGCTCACCACCGTTCCAGGGGAACACTGAAGCTTTCTTT. This translates into CASSPPFQGNTEAFF.

This clone was counted ten times or more. CDR3: CASSPNPGATEAFF. CDR3 DNA sequence: TGTGCCAGCAGCCCAAACCCAGGGGCCACTGAAGCTTTCTTT. This chain links TRBV9 with TRBJ1-1, with D possibly matching TRBD1 (6 bases). The CDR3 is 14 residues long. Germline CDR1 and CDR2: SGDLS and YYNGEE. V lost 4 bases and J 4 bases, leaving 14 bases between the germline ends.

This clone showed up just a few times. The genes are TRBV5-8 and TRBJ2-1; 8 bases agree with TRBD1. J was trimmed by 0 bases and V by 3 bases; bases with no gene match: 5. Looked up from germline, CDR1 is SGHTS and CDR2 is YDEGEE. This CDR3 comprises 16 residues. The DNA for the CDR3 is TGTGCCAGCAGCTACTACAGGGGGATCTCCTACAATGAGCAGTTCTTC. It specifies CASSYYRGISYNEQFF.

The table lists this clone with many counts. V and J are TRBV14 and TRBJ2-5, with D perhaps TRBD2 (5 bases). The CDR3 spans 13 residues. The germline V gene has CDR1 SGHDN and CDR2 FVKESK. The ends were cut back, 0 bases at V and 6 bases at J, with 8 bases in the middle. CDR3 region: CASSQDGSQTQYF. In DNA form, the CDR3 reads TGTGCCAGCAGCCAAGATGGGAGTCAGACCCAGTACTTC. Combining the CDR3 with reference TRBV14 and TRBJ2-5 gives the whole variable domain EAGVTQFPSHSVIEKGQTVTLRCDPISGHDNLYWYRRVMGKEIKFLLHFVKESKQDESGMPNNRFLAERTGGTYSTLKVQPAELEDSGVYFCASSQDGSQTQYFGPGTRLLVL.

This clone was recorded many times. This sequence joins TRBV18 and TRBJ2-1; no reliable D call. With 2 bases removed from V and 6 bases from J, the gap between germline ends came to 8 bases. CDR3 length equals 13 residues. The germline CDR1 and CDR2 sequences are KGHSH and LQKENI. CDR3 in amino acids: CASSPLASNEQFF. The CDR3 DNA is TGTGCCAGCTCACCATTAGCCTCCAATGAGCAGTTCTTC.